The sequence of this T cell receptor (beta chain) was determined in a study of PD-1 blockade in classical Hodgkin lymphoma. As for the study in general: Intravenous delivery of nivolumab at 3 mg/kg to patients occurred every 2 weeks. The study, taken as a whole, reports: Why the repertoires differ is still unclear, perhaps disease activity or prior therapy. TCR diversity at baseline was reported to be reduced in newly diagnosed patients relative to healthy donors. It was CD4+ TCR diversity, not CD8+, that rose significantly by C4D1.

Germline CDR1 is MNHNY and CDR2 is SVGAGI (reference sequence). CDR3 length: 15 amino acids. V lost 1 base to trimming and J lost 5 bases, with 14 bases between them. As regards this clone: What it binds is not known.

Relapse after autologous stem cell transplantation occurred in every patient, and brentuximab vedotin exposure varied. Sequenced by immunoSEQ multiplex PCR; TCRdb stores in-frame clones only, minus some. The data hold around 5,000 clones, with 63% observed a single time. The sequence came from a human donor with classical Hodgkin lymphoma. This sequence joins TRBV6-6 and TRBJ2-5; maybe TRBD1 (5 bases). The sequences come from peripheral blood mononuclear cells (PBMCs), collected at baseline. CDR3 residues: CASSYLTEILETQYF. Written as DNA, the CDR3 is TGTGCCAGCAGTTACTTGACAGAGATTTTGGAGACCCAGTACTTC.